The 5 T cell receptor beta chains below come from one sample, sequenced in a study of cytomegalovirus exposure and HLA in healthy donors. 60 Vbeta and 13 Jbeta primers were used in PCR. Repertoires were generated with immunoSEQ multiplex PCR, while TCRdb's copy carries only in-frame clones and drops some. The table records hundreds of thousands of clones, 75% to 90% of them present only once. Sequenced: PBMCs. These receptors originate from a boy between 2 and 10 years old in good health and CMV-seronegative.

This chain uses TRBV11-2 with TRBJ2-1; no reliable D call. The CDR3 has 13 amino acids. The V gene's germline CDR1 is SGHAT and CDR2 FQNNGV. V lost 1 base and J 9 bases, leaving 10 bases between the germline ends. The CDR3 DNA reads TGTGCCAGCAGCTTAGCGCTATCTGGTGAGCAGTTCTTC. Amino acid sequence: CASSLALSGEQFF.

This clone appeared a few times. V usage is TRBV6-1 and J usage is TRBJ2-5; 12 bases line up with TRBD2. The trim removed 2 bases at V and 0 bases at J, leaving 7 bases unmatched. Looked up from germline, CDR1 is MNHNS and CDR2 is SASEGT. This CDR3 is built from 18 residues. In nucleotides, the CDR3 is TGTGCCAGCAGTGAAAGGCCTAGCGGGGGGGGGTACCAAGAGACCCAGTACTTC. Its translation is CASSERPSGGGYQETQYF.

The V and J genes are TRBV4-1 and TRBJ1-2, with TRBD1 identical over 9 bases. Germline V gene data show CDR1 as MGHRA and CDR2 as YSYEKL. With V trimmed by 3 bases and J by 6 bases, 8 bases remained unmatched. The CDR3 spans 15 residues. CDR3 DNA sequence: TGCGCCAGCAGCCAGGGACAGGGAGCCGCCGATGGCTACACCTTC. Amino acid sequence: CASSQGQGAADGYTF.

The chain carries TRBV7-6 and TRBJ2-2; D remains unclear. Germline CDR1 SGHVS, CDR2 FNYEAQ. The CDR3 loop spans 12 amino acids. Between the trimmed V and J ends, which lost 6 bases and 4 bases, there was a span of 6 bases. CDR3 loop: CASRYSTGELFF. DNA for the CDR3: TGTGCCAGCAGATACAGCACCGGGGAGCTGTTTTTT.

V gene TRBV5-1 combines with J gene TRBJ1-4; 7 bases are a match to TRBD1. The CDR3 is 14 residues long. Germline CDR1 reads SGHRS; CDR2 reads YFSETQ. V dropped 4 bases and J dropped 7; count of bases not matched to a gene: 7. CDR3 sequence (DNA): TGCGCCAGCAGCACGACAGGGCAGAGTGAAAAACTGTTTTTT. Protein product: CASSTTGQSEKLFF.